Here is one T cell receptor (beta chain) with its context. Antigen: not known. The data originate from a study of monozygotic twins with inflammatory bowel disease. Study-level points and caveats: The study found lower TCRbeta diversity (inverse Simpson) in IBD patients than in healthy co-twins.

One entry per CDR3 protein, without DNA, is what TCRdb gives after re-calling the 5' RACE reads. The sample includes a few hundred thousand distinct CDR3 sequences. The sample comprised blood. The TCR was taken from a human donor with ulcerative colitis or Crohn's disease, or a healthy co-twin of an affected twin (not recorded which).

This CDR3 reads CASSLGWDSSIAEQYF. This chain links TRBV7-9 with TRBJ2-7; TCRdb picks TRBD1, but there is no DNA to check that call. The CDR3 has 16 residues. CDR1 and CDR2 from the germline V gene are SEHNR and FQNEAQ (reference sequence).